This T cell receptor beta chain is drawn from a study of regulatory T cells in long-lasting Graves disease. Study results and caveats: Favored usage of TRBV28, TRBJ1-2 and TRBJ2-5 was recorded in persistent disease. Results may be inaccurate due to the small sample size.

Building of the TCR beta libraries involved iRepertoire HTBI primers and Arm-PCR of CDR3 regions. From the multiplex PCR reads, TCRdb called clonotypes with MiXCR, one entry per CDR3 protein. The data show about 560,000 distinct CDR3 sequences, 15% to 20% seen once. Time point reported: newly diagnosed GD, antithyroid drugs for less than 3 months. PBMC-derived RNA was used for the TCR library. This clonotype occurred many times. Its antigen is undetermined. Trimming took off 4 bases at V and 4 bases at J, with 11 bases between the two ends. CDR1 SNHLY and CDR2 FYNNEI come from the germline V gene. CDR3 length equals 13 residues. In addition, the sample was reused for a study of T cells in Graves' hyperthyroidism and ophthalmopathy.

The sample consisted of peripheral blood mononuclear cells (PBMCs), taken at new diagnosis, from a patient treated with antithyroid drugs. The chain employs TRBV2 and TRBJ2-7; D perhaps matches TRBD1 (7 bases). The clonotype comes from a man aged 18 to 35 with Graves disease. The CDR3 sequence: CASSASGGYEQYF. The CDR3 DNA reads as TGTGCCAGCAGTGCGTCAGGGGGGTACGAGCAGTACTTC.